This passage covers 17 T cell receptor beta chains from one sample sequenced in a study of T-cell reconstitution after alpha-beta-depleted transplantation in children. A library of TCRbeta sequences, prepared with unique molecular identifiers, was generated. TCRdb reprocessed the PCR reads with MiXCR, giving one entry per CDR3 protein. Of 360,000 or so distinct CDR3 sequences listed, approximately 20% were seen once; the top ten hold 3.8%. The sequences come from PBMCs from the stem cell graft donor, collected from the stem cell graft. The source of these receptors is a human donor who donated a stem cell graft to a child with acute myeloid leukemia.

The J gene is TRBJ1-5, the V gene TRBV20-1; no reliable D call. The CDR3 extends over 17 amino acids. The V gene lost 3 bases and the J gene lost 0 bases, with 18 bases spanning the gap. Germline CDR1 is DFQATT and CDR2 is SNEGSKA (reference sequence). CDR3 sequence: CSASSGSLRYSNQPQHF. CDR3 nucleotides: TGCAGTGCTAGTAGCGGGTCGCTCCGTTATAGCAATCAGCCCCAGCATTTT.

This clonotype has ten or more counts. V gene TRBV2 combines with J gene TRBJ1-5; TRBD1 aligns across 8 bases. This CDR3 has 15 residues. Germline V CDR1 and CDR2: SNHLY, FYNNEI. After removal of 5 bases from V and 1 base from J, the junction contained 4 bases not matched to a gene. The CDR3 DNA reads as TGTGCCAGCAGTACGGACAGGGCCAGCAATCAGCCCCAGCATTTT. Translating gives CASSTDRASNQPQHF.

V is TRBV3-1 and J is TRBJ2-2; D uncertain. CDR1 and CDR2 from the germline V gene are LGHDT and YNNKEL (reference sequence). The CDR3 is made up of 16 amino acids. Trimming stripped 0 bases from V and 1 base from J, with 9 bases between. The CDR3 region has the DNA TGTGCCAGCAGCCAAGATCGGCTAGGGAACACCGGGGAGCTGTTTTTT. Translated, it gives CASSQDRLGNTGELFF. The complete variable domain, with remaining parts taken from reference TRBV3-1 and TRBJ2-2, reads DTAVSQTPKYLVTQMGNDKSIKCEQNLGHDTMYWYKQDSKKFLKIMFSYNNKELIINETVPNRFSPKSPDKAHLNLHINSLELGDSAVYFCASSQDRLGNTGELFFGEGSRLTVL.

There are many counts of this clonotype. V usage is TRBV10-1 and J usage is TRBJ2-7; D unresolved. Between the trimmed V and J ends, which lost 3 bases and 1 base, there was a span of 7 bases. Looked up from germline, CDR1 is WNHNN and CDR2 is SYGVQD (reference sequence). The CDR3 extends over 13 amino acids. The CDR3 nucleotides are TGCGCCAGCAGTGAAGATAGGTCCTACGAGCAGTACTTC. Amino acid sequence: CASSEDRSYEQYF.

A few counts support this clonotype. This chain links TRBV12-3 or TRBV12-4 with TRBJ1-5; possibly TRBD1 for D (6 bases). Trimming stripped 7 bases from V and 5 bases from J, with 15 bases between. CDR3 length equals 14 residues. The CDR3 spells CASTPGRGDQPQHF. CDR3 nucleotides: TGTGCCAGCACCCCGGGGAGGGGGGATCAGCCCCAGCATTTT.

This clonotype has a handful of counts. V gene TRBV12-3 or TRBV12-4 combines with J gene TRBJ1-6, with TRBD1 as a possible D gene (6 bases). The CDR3 totals 16 residues. V shed 3 bases and J shed 5 bases, with 14 bases lying between them. Here the CDR3 reads CASSLRGGWNNSPLHF. The DNA of the CDR3 is TGTGCCAGCAGTTTGAGAGGGGGGTGGAATAATTCACCCCTCCACTTT.

This clonotype was seen a few times. The CDR3 loop reads CSAKRLGDIQYF. In DNA, the CDR3 is TGCAGTGCCAAAAGACTGGGCGACATTCAGTACTTC. V is TRBV20-1 and J is TRBJ2-4; D is ambiguous. Germline-derived CDR1 and CDR2 are DFQATT and SNEGSKA (reference sequence). The CDR3 totals 12 residues. V was clipped by 6 bases and J by 8 bases, with 14 bases between them.

This clonotype was found a few times. V and J are TRBV20-1 and TRBJ2-1; D remains unclear. Germline V gene lookup returns CDR1 DFQATT and CDR2 SNEGSKA (reference sequence). The CDR3 runs to 17 residues. The germline V and J ends were trimmed by 0 bases and 5 bases, with 20 bases remaining between them. Here the CDR3 DNA reads TGCAGTGCTAGAGATCAAGAGGCTAGGGTGGTGCACAATGAGCAGTTCTTC. Protein product: CSARDQEARVVHNEQFF.

The chain employs TRBV12-3 or TRBV12-4 and TRBJ2-1; no clear D gene. V was clipped by 3 bases and J by 0 bases, with 9 bases between them. The CDR3 has 15 residues. The CDR3 DNA follows: TGTGCCAGCAGTTTTATACGCAGCTCCTACAATGAGCAGTTCTTC. This translates into CASSFIRSSYNEQFF.

The rearrangement uses TRBV20-1 and TRBJ2-7; 7 nucleotides agree with TRBD2. The CDR3 is 15 residues long. V shed 1 base and J 4 bases; nucleotides not matched to a gene: 10. From germline, CDR1 is DFQATT and CDR2 SNEGSKA (reference sequence). Here the CDR3 reads CSARGLGTTSYEQYF. CDR3 coding DNA: TGCAGTGCTAGAGGCCTGGGGACTACCTCTTACGAGCAGTACTTC.

This clonotype was seen more than once but under ten times. The chain employs TRBV27 and TRBJ2-1, with 7 bases lining up with TRBD2. The germline V gene has CDR1 MNHEY and CDR2 SMNVEV (reference sequence). The length of the CDR3 is 16 residues. Unmatched junction bases numbered 10, after V lost 1 base and J lost 7 bases. Here the CDR3 reads CASSLLGEGVANEQFF. The CDR3 DNA follows: TGTGCCAGCAGTTTATTGGGGGAGGGAGTGGCAAATGAGCAGTTCTTC.

This clonotype was detected a few times. The V gene is TRBV28, the J gene TRBJ1-6; 7 positions agree with TRBD1. With 5 bases clipped from V and 1 base from J, the junction kept 2 bases outside the gene matches. The length of the CDR3 is 15 residues. CDR1 is MDHEN, CDR2 SYDVKM, per germline. The CDR3, as DNA: TGTGCCAGCAGTGGACAGGTTTCCTATAATTCACCCCTCCACTTT. Translated: CASSGQVSYNSPLHF. Full variable domain (outside the CDR3, taken from reference TRBV28 and TRBJ1-6): DVKVTQSSRYLVKRTGEKVFLECVQDMDHENMFWYRQDPGLGLRLIYFSYDVKMKEKGDIPEGYSVSREKKERFSLILESASTNQTSMYLCASSGQVSYNSPLHFGNGTRLTVT.

The chain links TRBV24-1 to TRBJ2-1; 9 bases fit TRBD1. The J segment lost 3 bases and the V segment lost 3 bases, leaving 5 bases of the junction unmatched. Germline V lookup: CDR1 KGHDR, CDR2 SFDVKD. This CDR3 spans 16 amino acids. The CDR3 sequence: CATSDDRDRVYNEQFF. As DNA, the CDR3 is TGTGCCACCAGTGATGACCGGGACAGGGTCTACAATGAGCAGTTCTTC.

This clonotype was counted a few times. The CDR3 reads CASSPGQGRTEAFF. The DNA for the CDR3 is TGTGCCAGCTCGCCAGGACAGGGGCGCACTGAAGCTTTCTTT. The rearrangement uses TRBV18 and TRBJ1-1; 9 nucleotides line up with TRBD1. Losses at the gene ends were 6 bases for V and 4 bases for J; bases not matched to a gene: 6. Germline CDR1 reads KGHSH; CDR2 reads LQKENI. The CDR3 spans 14 residues.

This clonotype was found a few times. The CDR3 sequence: CSARAATGGFRNQPQHF. In DNA, the CDR3 is TGCAGTGCTAGGGCTGCGACAGGGGGGTTTCGCAATCAGCCCCAGCATTTT. This chain links TRBV20-1 with TRBJ1-5; TRBD1 aligns across 9 bases. Germline loops: CDR1 DFQATT, CDR2 SNEGSKA (reference sequence). Trimming took 3 bases from V and 2 from J; bases not matched to a gene: 11. There are 17 residues in the CDR3.

This clonotype was found a few times. The chain recombines TRBV7-2 with TRBJ2-2; 7 bases are a match to TRBD2. The CDR3 totals 15 residues. J lost 6 bases, V lost 3 bases, and 7 bases had no gene match. Germline values: CDR1 SGHTA, CDR2 FQGNSA. CDR3 nucleotide sequence: TGTGCCAGCAGCTTTCATGGCGGGAGCGCCGGGGAGCTGTTTTTT. It translates to CASSFHGGSAGELFF.

This chain uses TRBV7-3 with TRBJ2-7, with D possibly being TRBD2 (6 bases). Germline CDR1 and CDR2: SGHTA and FQGTGA. The length of the CDR3 is 14 residues. Trimming took off 0 bases at V and 2 bases at J, with 8 bases between the two ends. CDR3 residues: CASSLTPGAYEQYF. The DNA of the CDR3 is TGTGCCAGCAGCTTAACTCCGGGAGCCTACGAGCAGTACTTC.